Listed below are T cell receptor beta chains from one sample, sequenced in a study of T cell changes during pregnancy in multiple sclerosis. Profiled with immunoSEQ multiplex PCR; TCRdb holds only in-frame clones, not every one. The sample shows about 29,000 clones, 75% to 95% of them seen only once. The material was CD8+ T cells from peripheral blood mononuclear cells, obtained before pregnancy. These receptors originate from a female donor with multiple sclerosis, enrolled in a pregnancy study. CDR3s include the opening cysteine and the closing phenylalanine or tryptophan. A D gene is named only where the DNA matches it firmly. Size is omitted from some rows. Given values are once, few, many or a class for expanded clones.

v_gene	j_gene	abundance	d_gene	CDR3aa	CDR3nt
TRBV4-3	TRBJ2-3	.	.	CASSQDPLSTDTQYF	TGCGCCAGCAGCCAAGATCCCCTTAGCACAGATACGCAGTATTTT
TRBV2	TRBJ1-2	.	TRBD1	CASNSGQELGYTF	TGTGCCAGCAACAGTGGACAGGAGTTAGGCTACACCTTC
TRBV11-3	TRBJ2-1	.	TRBD2	CASSLDSGLGNEQFF	TGTGCCAGCAGCTTAGATTCGGGACTAGGAAATGAGCAGTTCTTC
TRBV7-8	TRBJ2-7	.	TRBD2	CASSSLSGRSAHEQYF	TGTGCCAGCAGCTCCCTTAGCGGGAGATCCGCCCACGAGCAGTACTTC
TRBV4-3	TRBJ2-2	.	.	CASSQTSTGELFF	TGCGCCAGCAGCCAAACGAGCACCGGGGAGCTGTTTTTT
TRBV5-1	TRBJ2-7	.	TRBD1	CASSLEDRGYEQYF	TGCGCCAGCAGCTTGGAGGACAGGGGTTACGAGCAGTACTTC
TRBV23-1	TRBJ1-2	.	TRBD1	CAGRTGPSVNYGYTF	TGCGCCGGCCGGACAGGGCCCTCCGTAAACTATGGCTACACCTTC
TRBV7-6	TRBJ1-1	.	.	CASSSNTPRMNTEAFF	TGTGCCAGCAGCTCCAATACCCCCAGAATGAACACTGAAGCTTTCTTT
TRBV19	TRBJ2-5	.	TRBD1	CASSPAGGEETQYF	TGTGCCAGTAGTCCGGCAGGGGGCGAGGAGACCCAGTACTTC
TRBV10-3	TRBJ1-4	.	.	CAINEDSRPNEKLFF	TGTGCCATCAATGAGGACAGTAGACCTAATGAAAAACTGTTTTTT
TRBV5-6	TRBJ2-7	.	TRBD1	CASRAGGYEQYF	TGTGCCAGCAGGGCAGGGGGCTACGAGCAGTACTTC
TRBV9	TRBJ1-2	.	.	CASSAQMGRYFDGYTF	TGTGCCAGCAGCGCTCAGATGGGCAGATACTTTGATGGCTACACCTTC
TRBV13	TRBJ1-6	.	TRBD1	CASSPSPGQGNSPLHF	TGTGCCAGCAGCCCGAGTCCGGGACAGGGTAATTCACCCCTCCACTTT
TRBV7-2	TRBJ1-1	.	.	CASSPLWTDKAFF	TGTGCCAGCAGCCCCCTTTGGACAGATAAAGCTTTCTTT
TRBV2	TRBJ1-2	.	.	CASSPVETVFGYTF	TGTGCCAGCAGCCCGGTTGAGACAGTGTTTGGCTACACCTTC
TRBV4-2	TRBJ2-1	.	TRBD2	CASSPQGGLAGGNEQFF	TGTGCCAGCAGCCCACAAGGGGGACTAGCGGGAGGAAATGAGCAGTTCTTC
TRBV4-3	TRBJ2-5	.	.	CASSQVLADQETQYF	TGCGCCAGCAGCCAAGTTTTGGCGGACCAAGAGACCCAGTACTTC
TRBV7-8	TRBJ2-7	once	TRBD2	CASSLWTRGSYEQYF	TGTGCCAGCAGCTTATGGACTAGGGGCTCCTACGAGCAGTACTTC
TRBV5-8	TRBJ2-7	.	.	CASSSEWKDESLQPYEQYF	TGTGCCAGCAGCTCGGAGTGGAAAGACGAATCACTCCAGCCTTACGAGCAGTACTTC
TRBV4-2	TRBJ2-3	.	TRBD1	CASAGQGTDTQYF	TGTGCCAGCGCCGGACAGGGAACAGATACGCAGTATTTT
TRBV7-2	TRBJ1-2	.	.	CASSLVGGLGGYTF	TGTGCCAGCAGCTTAGTGGGGGGATTGGGGGGCTACACCTTC
TRBV19	TRBJ2-3	.	.	CASSTFNSDLGTDTQYF	TGTGCCAGTAGTACCTTTAACAGTGACCTTGGCACAGATACGCAGTATTTT
TRBV2	TRBJ2-7	medium-sized	TRBD1	CASRHRGPSDYEQYF	TGTGCCAGTAGACACAGGGGGCCTTCGGACTACGAGCAGTACTTC
TRBV2	TRBJ1-4	.	.	CASSEANRVGEKLFF	TGTGCCAGCAGTGAAGCTAACAGGGTCGGTGAAAAACTGTTTTTT
TRBV6-4	TRBJ2-7	.	.	CASSLLSGDTGEQYF	TGTGCCAGCAGTCTCCTTTCAGGGGATACCGGCGAGCAGTACTTC
TRBV5-4	TRBJ2-1	.	.	CASLPLGDSRGNEQFF	TGTGCCAGCCTCCCATTGGGGGACTCTAGGGGCAATGAGCAGTTCTTC
TRBV21-1	TRBJ2-3	.	.	CASRQGADTQYF	TGTGCCAGCAGACAGGGTGCAGATACGCAGTATTTT
TRBV7-3	TRBJ2-2	.	.	CASSGQNTGELFF	TGTGCCAGCAGCGGACAGAACACCGGGGAGCTGTTTTTT
TRBV30	TRBJ2-3	.	TRBD2	CAWTSGTDTQYF	TGTGCCTGGACTAGCGGGACAGATACGCAGTATTTT
TRBV6-5	TRBJ2-1	.	.	CASSYEFRGEQFF	TGTGCCAGCAGTTACGAGTTCAGGGGTGAGCAGTTCTTC
TRBV10-3	TRBJ1-2	.	TRBD1	CAISESETGGNYGYTF	TGTGCCATCAGTGAGTCTGAGACAGGGGGCAACTATGGCTACACCTTC